A single sample gave rise to the 29 T cell receptor beta chains below, sequenced in a study of identical twins. TCRdb called the 5' RACE reads again in MiXCR, with one record for every CDR3 protein. The sample lists 510,000 or so distinct CDR3 sequences, roughly 15% occurring once. In addition, the sample was reused for a study of yellow fever vaccine responses in identical twins.

The specimen was CD4+ T cells sorted from blood. The source is a woman between 18 and 29 years old in good health.

This clonotype was recorded a few times. This rearrangement joins TRBV9 to TRBJ2-5; D is tentatively TRBD1 or TRBD2 (5 bases each). Trimming left V 3 bases short and J 3 bases short, with 9 bases between. The CDR3 spans 13 residues. The germline V gene encodes CDR1 SGDLS and CDR2 YYNGEE. The CDR3 is CASSGGREETQYF. The CDR3, as DNA: TGTGCCAGCAGCGGGGGGAGAGAAGAGACCCAGTACTTC.

There are a few counts of this clonotype. The V gene is TRBV5-5, the J gene TRBJ2-2, with a tentative D call TRBD2 (6 bases). Germline values: CDR1 SGHKS, CDR2 YYEKEE (reference sequence). V gave up 3 bases and J gave up 5 bases, with 11 bases separating them. This CDR3 spans 14 amino acids. CDR3 amino acids: CASSSNRGTGELFF. The CDR3, as DNA: TGTGCCAGCAGCTCCAACCGGGGGACCGGGGAGCTGTTTTTT.

This clonotype was seen only a few times. J is TRBJ1-1 and V is TRBV5-5, with 7 bases lining up with TRBD1. The length of the CDR3 is 11 residues. With V trimmed by 4 bases and J by 7 bases, 1 base remained unmatched. Germline V gene data show CDR1 as SGHKS and CDR2 as YYEKEE (reference sequence). The CDR3 nucleotides read TGTGCCAGCAGCCAGGGGGTTGAAGCTTTCTTT. Its translation: CASSQGVEAFF. Drawing the rest from reference TRBV5-5 and TRBJ1-1, the complete variable domain is DAGVTQSPTHLIKTRGQQVTLRCSPISGHKSVSWYQQVLGQGPQFIFQYYEKEERGRGNFPDRFSARQFPNYSSELNVNALLLGDSALYLCASSQGVEAFFGQGTRLTVV.

This clonotype was detected only a few times. At one of its ends the junction is not consistent with the germline gene, which may arise from a read error. The rearrangement joins TRBV6-5 to TRBJ2-6; TRBD2 is a possible D gene (7 bases). Germline loops: CDR1 MNHEY, CDR2 SVGAGI. The CDR3 loop spans 19 amino acids. The chain's CDR3 is CASSYSGRGAYSGANVLTF. In DNA form, the CDR3 reads TGTGCCAGCAGTTACTCGGGACGGGGGGCCTATTCTGGGGCCAACGTTCTGACTTTC.

A few counts support this clonotype. The rearrangement uses TRBV10-3 and TRBJ2-1; D could derive from TRBD1 or TRBD2 (5 bases each). The CDR3 is made up of 15 amino acids. In germline, CDR1 is ENHRY, CDR2 SYGVKD. V lost 11 bases to trimming and J lost 3 bases, with 20 bases between them. The CDR3 nucleotides read TGTGCCTCACATTTCCGAGGGGCCGACTACAATGAGCAGTTCTTC. Translating gives CASHFRGADYNEQFF.

This clonotype showed up many times. This chain connects TRBV7-6 to TRBJ1-1; D unresolved. CDR1 is SGHVS, CDR2 FNYEAQ, per germline. Trimming took off 4 bases at V and 1 base at J, with 7 bases between the two ends. The length of the CDR3 is 13 residues. CDR3 amino acids: CASSSAANTEAFF. DNA of the CDR3: TGTGCCAGCAGCTCAGCAGCGAACACTGAAGCTTTCTTT.

The table lists this clonotype with many counts. The chain has TRBV15 and TRBJ2-2; D gene ambiguous. V lost 2 bases to trimming and J lost 3 bases, with 4 bases between them. The germline V gene encodes CDR1 LNHNV and CDR2 YYDKDF (reference sequence). The CDR3 totals 13 residues. CDR3 sequence (DNA): TGTGCCACCAGCAGATCCTACACCGGGGAGCTGTTTTTT. Its translation: CATSRSYTGELFF.

This clonotype came up a few times. The chain combines TRBV6-5 with TRBJ1-1; D gene unclear. V dropped 6 bases and J dropped 1 base, with 3 bases sitting between them. This CDR3 spans 11 amino acids. Germline V CDR1 and CDR2: MNHEY, SVGAGI. CDR3 in amino acids: CASRWNTEAFF. CDR3 coding DNA: TGTGCCAGCAGGTGGAACACTGAAGCTTTCTTT.

V usage is TRBV10-3 and J usage is TRBJ2-5, with 11 positions matching TRBD2. Unmatched junction bases numbered 4, after V lost 6 bases and J lost 1 base. CDR3 size: 15 residues. Germline-derived CDR1 and CDR2 are ENHRY and SYGVKD. Here the CDR3 reads CAISPSGGTQETQYF. In nucleotides, the CDR3 is TGTGCCATCAGCCCTAGCGGGGGGACCCAAGAGACCCAGTACTTC.

J is TRBJ2-1 and V is TRBV5-4, with D possibly called TRBD1 or TRBD2 (5 bases each). The CDR3 is 19 residues long. Germline loops: CDR1 SGHNT, CDR2 YYREEE (reference sequence). V was trimmed by 3 bases and J by 4 bases, leaving 26 bases between them. CDR3 DNA sequence: TGTGCCAGCAGCTCCCGGGACCCTACAAAAAGGGGTCAATACAATGAGCAGTTCTTC. Protein: CASSSRDPTKRGQYNEQFF.

This clonotype was seen more than once but under ten times. V and J are TRBV20-1 and TRBJ2-6; D ambiguous. Germline V gene data show CDR1 as DFQATT and CDR2 as SNEGSKA (reference sequence). The CDR3 runs 14 residues. V was pared by 3 bases and J by 0 bases, with 6 bases between. The CDR3 DNA reads as TGCAGTGCTAGGCGCAGCTCTGGGGCCAACGTCCTGACTTTC. Its translation is CSARRSSGANVLTF.

The rearrangement uses TRBV3-1 and TRBJ1-1, with unresolved D. Germline CDR1 LGHDT, CDR2 YNNKEL (reference sequence). This CDR3 is built from 13 residues. V lost 6 bases, J lost 1 base, and 9 bases lay in between. The CDR3 sequence is CASSPNTNTEAFF. CDR3 DNA: TGTGCCAGCAGTCCCAACACGAACACTGAAGCTTTCTTT.

The chain is built from TRBV11-2 and TRBJ2-1; D not resolved. This CDR3 comprises 15 residues. CDR1 SGHAT and CDR2 FQNNGV come from the germline V gene. The V gene lost 3 bases and the J gene lost 0 bases, with 9 bases spanning the gap. CDR3 sequence: CASSFDWSSYNEQFF. Here the CDR3 DNA reads TGTGCCAGCAGCTTTGACTGGAGCTCCTACAATGAGCAGTTCTTC.

This chain links TRBV7-2 with TRBJ1-1; unclear D gene. The CDR3 is 15 residues long. V was shortened by 1 base and J by 5 bases, with 14 bases between the two germline ends. CDR1 and CDR2 (germline): SGHTA, FQGNSA. CDR3 nucleotides: TGTGCCAGCAGCTTAGATTCCGGTACGAGAACTGAAGCTTTCTTT. Protein product: CASSLDSGTRTEAFF.

The V gene is TRBV2, the J gene TRBJ2-1; no definite D call. Trimming cost V 2 bases and J 6 bases, with 14 bases left between them. CDR3 length: 15 residues. Germline V gives CDR1 SNHLY, CDR2 FYNNEI. CDR3 coding DNA: TGTGCCAGCAGTGAACGTCTACTAAGCCTCAATGAGCAGTTCTTC. Protein product: CASSERLLSLNEQFF.

The V call is TRBV6-1, the J call TRBJ1-5; a weak D match, TRBD1 (5 bases). This CDR3 spans 15 amino acids. V was pared by 7 bases and J by 1 base, with 14 bases between. Germline V gene lookup returns CDR1 MNHNS and CDR2 SASEGT. This CDR3 is CASTKTAWSNQPQHF. The CDR3 DNA is TGTGCCAGCACCAAGACAGCGTGGAGCAATCAGCCCCAGCATTTT.

The chain carries TRBV20-1 and TRBJ2-1; 13 bases align to TRBD2. Germline CDR1 and CDR2: DFQATT and SNEGSKA (reference sequence). This CDR3 comprises 17 residues. V dropped 5 bases and J dropped 0; count of bases not matched to a gene: 7. The CDR3 DNA is TGCAGTGCTTCCGGGACTAGCGGGGAAAGCTCCTACAATGAGCAGTTCTTC. It yields the protein CSASGTSGESSYNEQFF.

This clonotype has a handful of counts. The V call is TRBV20-1, the J call TRBJ2-3, with 14 bases that match TRBD2. Losses at the gene ends were 5 bases for V and 5 bases for J; bases not matched to a gene: 9. The CDR3 totals 16 residues. From germline, CDR1 is DFQATT and CDR2 SNEGSKA (reference sequence). CDR3 residues: CSAPGLAGAVRDTQYF. CDR3 coding DNA: TGCAGTGCTCCGGGACTAGCGGGAGCCGTAAGAGATACGCAGTATTTT.

For the CDR3, the DNA is TGTGCCAGCAGTCCCTTAGCTTTCAACGAGCAGTACTTC. Its translation is CASSPLAFNEQYF. The rearrangement joins TRBV28 to TRBJ2-7; D gene ambiguous. The V and J ends lost 5 bases and 5 bases respectively, with 13 bases between them. CDR1 MDHEN and CDR2 SYDVKM come from the germline V gene. The CDR3 is made up of 13 amino acids.

The chain has TRBV19 and TRBJ2-3, with D unclear. There are 13 residues in the CDR3. The V end was cut by 7 bases, the J end by 3 bases, with 11 bases between. CDR1 is LNHDA and CDR2 is SQIVND in the germline V gene (reference sequence). This CDR3 reads CASTEQGTDTQYF. The CDR3 DNA follows: TGTGCCAGTACAGAACAAGGGACAGATACGCAGTATTTT.

This clonotype was seen a few times. The chain combines TRBV29-1 with TRBJ2-2, with D tentatively TRBD1 or TRBD2 (5 bases each). Trimming removed 5 bases from V and 4 bases from J, with 14 bases in between. CDR3 size: 14 residues. CDR1 is SQVTM and CDR2 is ANQGSEA in the germline V gene. For the CDR3, the DNA is TGCAGCGTTCGGGACGGTCTAACCACCGGGGAGCTGTTTTTT. It encodes CSVRDGLTTGELFF.

The J gene is TRBJ2-1, the V gene TRBV5-5; the D is unclear. The germline CDR1 and CDR2 sequences are SGHKS and YYEKEE (reference sequence). The CDR3 has 13 residues. V was cut by 1 base and J by 6 bases, with 8 bases left in between. The CDR3 bases are TGTGCCAGCAGCTTGCACCTAGGCAATGAGCAGTTCTTC. As protein: CASSLHLGNEQFF.

This clonotype was detected a few times. The rearrangement uses TRBV6-1 and TRBJ2-5; 13 positions match TRBD2. The V and J ends lost 7 bases and 5 bases, in that order; junction bases with no gene match: 7. CDR3 length: 15 residues. Germline V gene lookup returns CDR1 MNHNS and CDR2 SASEGT. The CDR3 is CASTLLAGGHETQYF. CDR3 nucleotide sequence: TGTGCCAGCACCCTACTAGCGGGGGGGCACGAGACCCAGTACTTC.

The V gene is TRBV3-1, the J gene TRBJ1-2; no definite D call. V lost 1 base and J lost 3, with 3 bases in between. Germline CDR1 and CDR2: LGHDT and YNNKEL (reference sequence). This CDR3 comprises 12 residues. CDR3 loop: CASSQVDYGYTF. In DNA form, the CDR3 reads TGTGCCAGCAGCCAAGTGGACTATGGCTACACCTTC.

This clonotype came up a few times. The chain combines TRBV5-1 with TRBJ2-7; possible D gene TRBD1, 6 bases. V gave up 2 bases and J gave up 0 bases, with 9 bases separating them. The germline CDR1 and CDR2 sequences are SGHRS and YFSETQ. The CDR3 spans 14 residues. CDR3 sequence: CASSFRQASYEQYF. The CDR3 DNA reads TGCGCCAGCAGCTTTAGACAGGCCTCCTACGAGCAGTACTTC. Using reference TRBV5-1 and TRBJ2-7 for the parts outside the CDR3, the full variable domain is KAGVTQTPRYLIKTRGQQVTLSCSPISGHRSVSWYQQTPGQGLQFLFEYFSETQRNKGNFPGRFSGRQFSNSRSEMNVSTLELGDSALYLCASSFRQASYEQYFGPGTRLTVT.

The genes are TRBV6-5 and TRBJ1-1; D is possibly TRBD1 (6 bases). Germline V gives CDR1 MNHEY, CDR2 SVGAGI. The V end was cut by 5 bases, the J end by 9 bases, with 13 bases between. The CDR3 is made up of 12 amino acids. CDR3 DNA sequence: TGTGCCAGCAGTAGCCCCGGACAGCAAGCTTTCTTT. Protein sequence: CASSSPGQQAFF.

This clonotype occurred a few times. V is TRBV7-6 and J is TRBJ2-2, with D perhaps assigned TRBD1 or TRBD2 (5 bases each). Germline loops: CDR1 SGHVS, CDR2 FNYEAQ. The CDR3 sequence is 14 residues long. V shed 3 bases and J shed 7 bases, with 12 bases lying between them. CDR3 sequence (DNA): TGTGCCAGCAGCTTTGGGGAGACAGACGGGGAGCTGTTTTTT. It encodes CASSFGETDGELFF.

The V call is TRBV15, the J call TRBJ2-5, with TRBD2 identical over 11 bases. The germline V gene encodes CDR1 LNHNV and CDR2 YYDKDF (reference sequence). V shed 1 base, J shed 5 bases, and the junction held 9 bases outside the gene matches. The CDR3 runs 17 residues. In DNA, the CDR3 is TGTGCCACCAGCAGAGGTGAACTAGCGGGAGTGTCTGAGACCCAGTACTTC. Translation: CATSRGELAGVSETQYF.

V gene TRBV6-2 or TRBV6-3 combines with J gene TRBJ2-5; possible D gene TRBD2, 5 bases. Trimming left V 6 bases short and J 1 base short, with 9 bases between. Per germline, CDR1 MNHEY and CDR2 SVGEGT. The CDR3 has 13 amino acids. The CDR3 coding sequence is TGTGCCAGCAGAGGACTTGCCCAAGAGACCCAGTACTTC. It codes for CASRGLAQETQYF.